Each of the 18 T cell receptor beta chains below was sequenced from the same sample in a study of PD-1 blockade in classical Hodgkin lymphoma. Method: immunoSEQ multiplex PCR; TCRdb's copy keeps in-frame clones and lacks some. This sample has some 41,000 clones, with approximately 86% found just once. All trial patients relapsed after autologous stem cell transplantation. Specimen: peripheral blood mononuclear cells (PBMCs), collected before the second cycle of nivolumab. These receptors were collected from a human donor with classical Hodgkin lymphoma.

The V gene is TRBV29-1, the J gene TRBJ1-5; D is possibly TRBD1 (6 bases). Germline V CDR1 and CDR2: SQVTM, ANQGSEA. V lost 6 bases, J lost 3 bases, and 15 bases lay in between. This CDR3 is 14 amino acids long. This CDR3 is CSVPGDGVNQPQHF. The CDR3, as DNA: TGCAGCGTCCCAGGGGATGGGGTCAATCAGCCCCAGCATTTT.

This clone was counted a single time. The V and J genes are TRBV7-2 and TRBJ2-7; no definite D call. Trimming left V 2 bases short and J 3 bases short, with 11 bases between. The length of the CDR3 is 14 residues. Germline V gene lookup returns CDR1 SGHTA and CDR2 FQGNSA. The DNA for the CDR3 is TGTGCCAGCAGCTTAAAACTACCTGGCTACGAGCAGTACTTC. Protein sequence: CASSLKLPGYEQYF.

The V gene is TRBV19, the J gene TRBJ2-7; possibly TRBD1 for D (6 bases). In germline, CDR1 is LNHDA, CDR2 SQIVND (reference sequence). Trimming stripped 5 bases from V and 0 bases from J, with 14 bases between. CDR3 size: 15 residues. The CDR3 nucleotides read TGTGCCAGTAGTGCACAGGGAAAGAGCTCCTACGAGCAGTACTTC. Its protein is CASSAQGKSSYEQYF.

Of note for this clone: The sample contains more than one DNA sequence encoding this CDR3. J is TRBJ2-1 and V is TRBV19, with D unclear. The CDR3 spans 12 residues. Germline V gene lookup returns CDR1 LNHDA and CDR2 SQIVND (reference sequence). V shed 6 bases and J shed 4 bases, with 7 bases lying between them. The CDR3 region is CASSPSYNEQFF. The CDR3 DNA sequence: TGTGCCAGTAGCCCATCGTACAATGAGCAGTTCTTC.

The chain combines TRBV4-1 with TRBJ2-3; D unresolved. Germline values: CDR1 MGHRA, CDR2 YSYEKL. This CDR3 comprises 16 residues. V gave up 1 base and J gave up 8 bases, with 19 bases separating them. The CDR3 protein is CASSQVNLVAAGTQYF. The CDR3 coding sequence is TGCGCCAGCAGCCAAGTCAATTTGGTGGCCGCCGGTACGCAGTATTTT.

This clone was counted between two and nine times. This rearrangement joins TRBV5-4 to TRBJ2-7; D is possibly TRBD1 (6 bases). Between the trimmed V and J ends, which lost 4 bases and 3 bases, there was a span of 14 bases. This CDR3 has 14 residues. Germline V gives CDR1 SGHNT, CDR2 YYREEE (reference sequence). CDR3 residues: CASSLGVGGYEQYF. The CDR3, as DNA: TGTGCCAGCAGCCTCGGGGTAGGGGGCTACGAGCAGTACTTC.

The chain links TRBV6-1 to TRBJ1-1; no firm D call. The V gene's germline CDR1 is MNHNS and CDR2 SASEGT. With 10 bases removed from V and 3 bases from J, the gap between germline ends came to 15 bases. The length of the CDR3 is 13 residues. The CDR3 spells CATAPHGDTEAFF. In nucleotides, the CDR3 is TGTGCCACCGCCCCGCATGGGGACACTGAAGCTTTCTTT.

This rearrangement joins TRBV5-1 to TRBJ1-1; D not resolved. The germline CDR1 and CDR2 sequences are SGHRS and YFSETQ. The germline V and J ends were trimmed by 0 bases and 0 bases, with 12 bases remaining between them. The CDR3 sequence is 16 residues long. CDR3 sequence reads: CASSLVDGVMNTEAFF. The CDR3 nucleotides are TGCGCCAGCAGCTTGGTGGATGGGGTGATGAACACTGAAGCTTTCTTT.

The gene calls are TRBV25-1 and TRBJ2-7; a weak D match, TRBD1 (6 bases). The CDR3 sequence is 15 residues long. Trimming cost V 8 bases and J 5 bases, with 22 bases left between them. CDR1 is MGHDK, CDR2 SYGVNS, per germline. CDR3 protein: CASLARAGVGNEQYF. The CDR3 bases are TGTGCCAGCCTCGCCCGTGCAGGGGTAGGAAACGAGCAGTACTTC.

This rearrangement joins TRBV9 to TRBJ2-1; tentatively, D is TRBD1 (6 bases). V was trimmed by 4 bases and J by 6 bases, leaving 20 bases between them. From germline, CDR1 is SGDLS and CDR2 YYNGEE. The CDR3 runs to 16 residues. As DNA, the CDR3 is TGTGCCAGCAGCAGCGTTGAGGCAGGGGTAGGCAATGAGCAGTTCTTC. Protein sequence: CASSSVEAGVGNEQFF.

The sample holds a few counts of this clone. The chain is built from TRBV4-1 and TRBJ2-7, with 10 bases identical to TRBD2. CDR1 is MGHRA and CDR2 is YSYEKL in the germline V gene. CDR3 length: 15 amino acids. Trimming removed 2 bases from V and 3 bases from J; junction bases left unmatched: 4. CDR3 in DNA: TGCGCCAGCAGCCAAACCGGGACTAGCGACTACGAGCAGTACTTC. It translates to CASSQTGTSDYEQYF.

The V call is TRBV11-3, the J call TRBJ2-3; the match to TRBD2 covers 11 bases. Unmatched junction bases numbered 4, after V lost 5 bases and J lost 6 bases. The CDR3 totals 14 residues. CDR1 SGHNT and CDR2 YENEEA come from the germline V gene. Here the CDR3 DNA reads TGTGCCAGCAGCCTAACTAGCGGGAGTGATACGCAGTATTTT. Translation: CASSLTSGSDTQYF. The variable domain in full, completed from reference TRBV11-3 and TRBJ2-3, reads EAGVVQSPRYKIIEKKQPVAFWCNPISGHNTLYWYLQNLGQGPELLIRYENEEAVDDSQLPKDRFSAERLKGVDSTLKIQPAELGDSAVYLCASSLTSGSDTQYFGPGTRLTVL.

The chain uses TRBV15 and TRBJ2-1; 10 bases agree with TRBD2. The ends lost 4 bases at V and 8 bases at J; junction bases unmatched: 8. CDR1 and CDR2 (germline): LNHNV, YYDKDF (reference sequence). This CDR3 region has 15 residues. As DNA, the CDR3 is TGTGCCACCAGCACGATGGGACTAGCGATCCATGAGCAGTTCTTC. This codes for CATSTMGLAIHEQFF.

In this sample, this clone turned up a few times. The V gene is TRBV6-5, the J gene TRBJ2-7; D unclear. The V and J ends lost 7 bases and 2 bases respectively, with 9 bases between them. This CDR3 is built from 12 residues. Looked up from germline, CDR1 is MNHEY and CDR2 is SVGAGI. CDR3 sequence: CASKQPTYEQYF. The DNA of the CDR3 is TGTGCCAGCAAACAGCCTACCTACGAGCAGTACTTC.

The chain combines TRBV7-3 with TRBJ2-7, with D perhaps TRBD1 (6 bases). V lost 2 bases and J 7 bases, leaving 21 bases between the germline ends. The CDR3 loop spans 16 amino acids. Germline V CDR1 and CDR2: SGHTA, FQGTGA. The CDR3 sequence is CASSLLGRGSSFEQYF. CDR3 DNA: TGTGCCAGCAGCTTATTGGGCAGGGGAAGCTCCTTTGAGCAGTACTTC.

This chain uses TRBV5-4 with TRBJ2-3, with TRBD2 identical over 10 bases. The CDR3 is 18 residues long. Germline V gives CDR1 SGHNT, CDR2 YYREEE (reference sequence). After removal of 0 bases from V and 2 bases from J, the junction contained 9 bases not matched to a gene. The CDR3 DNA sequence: TGTGCCAGCAGCTTGGGAACAGCGGGAGGGGAGCTCACAGATACGCAGTATTTT. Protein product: CASSLGTAGGELTDTQYF.

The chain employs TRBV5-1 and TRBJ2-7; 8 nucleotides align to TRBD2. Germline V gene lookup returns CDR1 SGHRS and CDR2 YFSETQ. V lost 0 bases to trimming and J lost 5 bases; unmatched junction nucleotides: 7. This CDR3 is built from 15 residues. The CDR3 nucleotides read TGCGCCAGCAGCTTGGTCCAGCGGGAGTGGAACGAGCAGTACTTC. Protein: CASSLVQREWNEQYF.

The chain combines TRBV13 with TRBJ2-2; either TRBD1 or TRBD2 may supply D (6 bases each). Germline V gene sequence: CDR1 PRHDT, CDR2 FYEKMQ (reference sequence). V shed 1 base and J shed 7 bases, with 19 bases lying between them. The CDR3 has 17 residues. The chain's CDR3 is CASSLVGGQVSGGELFF. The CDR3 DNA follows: TGTGCCAGCAGCTTAGTAGGGGGGCAGGTATCCGGCGGGGAGCTGTTTTTT.